This TCR beta chain was retrieved from a study of CD8+ T cells in alopecia areata. The wider study: Treated patients were given 5 to 10 mg oral tofacitinib twice daily. Scalp area affected, as a percentage, set the severity score of treated patients. Regarding the study as a whole: In scalp and blood during tofacitinib, many expanded lesional clones persisted.

The treatment was: oral pan-JAK inhibitor, 5-10 mg twice daily. Specimens obtained from alopecia areata patients comprised lesional scalp punch biopsies and peripheral blood. Germline CDR1 SEHNR, CDR2 FQNEAQ (reference sequence). The CDR3 has 16 residues. The J segment lost 0 bases and the V segment lost 3 bases, leaving 5 bases of the junction unmatched. Worth noting for this clone: Its antigen is still unknown.

The authors extracted RNA and reverse transcribed it into cDNA as the sequencing template. Measured with immunoSEQ multiplex PCR; TCRdb has only the in-frame clones, and not every one. The repertoire includes 60,000 to 90,000 clones, around 60% of them detected once, and 20% to 25% sits in the top ten. The chain employs TRBV7-9 and TRBJ2-3; TRBD1 agrees at 8 bases. The receptor comes from a human donor with alopecia areata. This sample comprised CD8+ T cells sorted from blood, obtained at week 24, from a patient treated with tofacitinib. CDR3 sequence reads: CASSLPGQGSTDTQYF. The CDR3 DNA is TGTGCCAGCAGCTTGCCTGGACAGGGTAGCACAGATACGCAGTATTTT.